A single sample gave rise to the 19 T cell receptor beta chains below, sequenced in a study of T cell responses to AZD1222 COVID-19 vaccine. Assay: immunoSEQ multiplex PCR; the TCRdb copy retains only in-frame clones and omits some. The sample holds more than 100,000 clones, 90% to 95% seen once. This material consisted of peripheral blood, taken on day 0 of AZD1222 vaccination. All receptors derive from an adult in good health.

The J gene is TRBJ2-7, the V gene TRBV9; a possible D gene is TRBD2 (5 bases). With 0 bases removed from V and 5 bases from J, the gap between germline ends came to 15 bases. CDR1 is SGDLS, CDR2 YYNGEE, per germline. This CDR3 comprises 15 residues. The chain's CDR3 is CASSVEGRGFDEQYF. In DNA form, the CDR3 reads TGTGCCAGCAGCGTAGAGGGTAGAGGGTTCGACGAGCAGTACTTC.

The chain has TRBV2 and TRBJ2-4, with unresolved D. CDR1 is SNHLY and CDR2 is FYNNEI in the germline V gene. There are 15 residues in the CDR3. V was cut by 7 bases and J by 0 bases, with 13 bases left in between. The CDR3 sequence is CASKDQGTAKNIQYF. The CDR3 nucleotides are TGTGCCAGCAAAGACCAAGGAACAGCCAAAAACATTCAGTACTTC.

CDR3 nucleotide sequence: TGTGCCACCAGCAGAGACGTCACAGATACGCAGTATTTT. Its translation: CATSRDVTDTQYF. The V gene is TRBV15, the J gene TRBJ2-3; D unclear. V was pared by 0 bases and J by 2 bases, with 3 bases between. Germline CDR1 is LNHNV and CDR2 is YYDKDF (reference sequence). There are 13 residues in the CDR3.

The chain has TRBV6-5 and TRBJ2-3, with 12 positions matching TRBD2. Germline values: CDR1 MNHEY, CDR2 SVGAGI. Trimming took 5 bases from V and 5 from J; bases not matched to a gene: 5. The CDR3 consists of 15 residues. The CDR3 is CASSRLAGVKDTQYF. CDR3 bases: TGTGCCAGCAGTAGACTAGCGGGAGTAAAAGATACGCAGTATTTT.

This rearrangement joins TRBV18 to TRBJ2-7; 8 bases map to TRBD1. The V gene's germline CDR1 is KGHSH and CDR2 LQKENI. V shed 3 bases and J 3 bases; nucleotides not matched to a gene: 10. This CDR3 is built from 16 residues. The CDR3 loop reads CASSPRNRGSNYEQYF. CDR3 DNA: TGTGCCAGCTCACCGCGGAACAGGGGGAGTAACTACGAGCAGTACTTC.

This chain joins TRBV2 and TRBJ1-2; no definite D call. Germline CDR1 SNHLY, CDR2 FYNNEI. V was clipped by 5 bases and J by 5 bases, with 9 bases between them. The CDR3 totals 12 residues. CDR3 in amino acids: CASSPVPYGYTF. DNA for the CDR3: TGTGCCAGCAGTCCAGTCCCATATGGCTACACCTTC.

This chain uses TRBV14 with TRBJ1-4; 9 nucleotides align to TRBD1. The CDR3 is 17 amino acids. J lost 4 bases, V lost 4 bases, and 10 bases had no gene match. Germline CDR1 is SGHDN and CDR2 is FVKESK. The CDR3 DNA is TGTGCCAGCAGCCTCGGACAGGGGAAATTGGTTAATGAAAAACTGTTTTTT. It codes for CASSLGQGKLVNEKLFF.

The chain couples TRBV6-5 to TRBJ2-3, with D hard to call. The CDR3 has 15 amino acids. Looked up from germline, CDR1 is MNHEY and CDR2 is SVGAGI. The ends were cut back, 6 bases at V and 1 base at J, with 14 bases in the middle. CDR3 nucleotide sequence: TGTGCCAGCAGCCAAACTGAGGCCGGCACAGATACGCAGTATTTT. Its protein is CASSQTEAGTDTQYF.

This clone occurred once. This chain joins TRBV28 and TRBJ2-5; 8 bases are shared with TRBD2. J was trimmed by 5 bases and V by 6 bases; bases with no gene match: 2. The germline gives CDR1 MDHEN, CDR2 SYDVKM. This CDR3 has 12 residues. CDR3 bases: TGTGCCAGCAGCTCGGGGGGGGAGACCCAGTACTTC. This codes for CASSSGGETQYF.

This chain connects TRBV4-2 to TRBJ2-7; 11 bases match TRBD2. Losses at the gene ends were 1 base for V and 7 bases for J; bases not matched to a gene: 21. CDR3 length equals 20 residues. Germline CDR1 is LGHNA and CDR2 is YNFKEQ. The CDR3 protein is CASSQVGGTSGPHTKEEQYF. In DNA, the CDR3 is TGTGCCAGCAGCCAAGTTGGAGGGACTAGCGGACCTCATACCAAGGAAGAGCAGTACTTC.

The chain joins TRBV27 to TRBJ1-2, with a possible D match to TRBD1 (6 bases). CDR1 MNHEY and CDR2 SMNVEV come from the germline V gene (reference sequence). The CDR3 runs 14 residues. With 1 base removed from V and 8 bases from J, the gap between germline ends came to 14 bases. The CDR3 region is CASSLWGGADGYTF. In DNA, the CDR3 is TGTGCCAGCAGTTTATGGGGGGGCGCAGACGGCTACACCTTC.

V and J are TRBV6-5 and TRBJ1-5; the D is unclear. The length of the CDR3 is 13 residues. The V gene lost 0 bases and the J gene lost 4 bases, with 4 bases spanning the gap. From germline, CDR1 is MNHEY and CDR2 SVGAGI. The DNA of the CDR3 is TGTGCCAGCAGTTACTCGCGAAATCAGCCCCAGCATTTT. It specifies CASSYSRNQPQHF.

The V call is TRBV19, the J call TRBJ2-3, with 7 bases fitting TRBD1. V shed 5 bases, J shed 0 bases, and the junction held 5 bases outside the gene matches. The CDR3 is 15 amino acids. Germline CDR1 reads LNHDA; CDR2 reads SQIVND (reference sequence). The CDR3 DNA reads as TGTGCCAGTAGTGAGACAGGGATTAGCACAGATACGCAGTATTTT. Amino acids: CASSETGISTDTQYF.

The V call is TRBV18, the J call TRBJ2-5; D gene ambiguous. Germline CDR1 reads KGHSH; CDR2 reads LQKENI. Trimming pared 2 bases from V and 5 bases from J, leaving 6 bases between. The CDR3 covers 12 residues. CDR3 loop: CASSPIRETQYF. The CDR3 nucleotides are TGTGCCAGCTCACCAATCAGGGAGACCCAGTACTTC.

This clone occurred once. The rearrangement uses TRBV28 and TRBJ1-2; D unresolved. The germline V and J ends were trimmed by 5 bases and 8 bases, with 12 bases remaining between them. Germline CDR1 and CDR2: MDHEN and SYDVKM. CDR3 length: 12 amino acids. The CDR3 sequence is CASSPEHHGYTF. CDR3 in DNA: TGTGCCAGCAGTCCAGAACACCACGGCTACACCTTC.

Here the CDR3 reads CASRQSPDWEVVEQYF. The CDR3 DNA reads TGTGCCAGCAGACAAAGTCCGGACTGGGAGGTAGTTGAGCAGTACTTC. The genes are TRBV28 and TRBJ2-7, with D possibly being TRBD2 (6 bases). V was trimmed by 6 bases and J by 7 bases, leaving 25 bases between them. This CDR3 comprises 16 residues. Germline CDR1 MDHEN, CDR2 SYDVKM.

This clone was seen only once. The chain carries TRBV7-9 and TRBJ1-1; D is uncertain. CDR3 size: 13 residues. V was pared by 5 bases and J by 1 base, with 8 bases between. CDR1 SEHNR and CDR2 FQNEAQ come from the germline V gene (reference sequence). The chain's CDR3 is CASSPRGNTEAFF. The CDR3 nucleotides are TGTGCCAGCAGCCCCCGGGGGAACACTGAAGCTTTCTTT.

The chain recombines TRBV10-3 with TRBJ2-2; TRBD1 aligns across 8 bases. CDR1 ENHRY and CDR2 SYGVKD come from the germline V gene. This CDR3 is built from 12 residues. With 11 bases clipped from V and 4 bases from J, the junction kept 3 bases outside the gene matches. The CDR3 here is CAVTGVTGELFF. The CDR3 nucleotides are TGTGCCGTGACAGGGGTCACCGGGGAGCTGTTTTTT.

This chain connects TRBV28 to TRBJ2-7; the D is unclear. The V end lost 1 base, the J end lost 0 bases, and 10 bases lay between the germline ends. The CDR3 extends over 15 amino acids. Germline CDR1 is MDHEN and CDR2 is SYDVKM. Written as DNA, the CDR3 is TGTGCCAGCAGTTTATTCATAAGTCTCTCCTACGAGCAGTACTTC. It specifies CASSLFISLSYEQYF.